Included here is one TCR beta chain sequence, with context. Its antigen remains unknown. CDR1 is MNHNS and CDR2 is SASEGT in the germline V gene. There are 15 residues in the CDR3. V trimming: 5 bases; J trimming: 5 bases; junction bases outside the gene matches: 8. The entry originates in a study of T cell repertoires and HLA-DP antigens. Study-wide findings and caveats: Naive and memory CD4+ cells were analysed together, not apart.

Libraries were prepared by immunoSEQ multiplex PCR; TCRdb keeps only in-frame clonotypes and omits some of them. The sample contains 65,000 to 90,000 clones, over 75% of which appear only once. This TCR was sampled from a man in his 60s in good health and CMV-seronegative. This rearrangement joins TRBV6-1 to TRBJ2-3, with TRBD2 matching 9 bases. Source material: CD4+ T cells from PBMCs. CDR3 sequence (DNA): TGTGCCAGCAGTACAGGCGGGGGGGCCGGAGATACGCAGTATTTT. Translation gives CASSTGGGAGDTQYF.